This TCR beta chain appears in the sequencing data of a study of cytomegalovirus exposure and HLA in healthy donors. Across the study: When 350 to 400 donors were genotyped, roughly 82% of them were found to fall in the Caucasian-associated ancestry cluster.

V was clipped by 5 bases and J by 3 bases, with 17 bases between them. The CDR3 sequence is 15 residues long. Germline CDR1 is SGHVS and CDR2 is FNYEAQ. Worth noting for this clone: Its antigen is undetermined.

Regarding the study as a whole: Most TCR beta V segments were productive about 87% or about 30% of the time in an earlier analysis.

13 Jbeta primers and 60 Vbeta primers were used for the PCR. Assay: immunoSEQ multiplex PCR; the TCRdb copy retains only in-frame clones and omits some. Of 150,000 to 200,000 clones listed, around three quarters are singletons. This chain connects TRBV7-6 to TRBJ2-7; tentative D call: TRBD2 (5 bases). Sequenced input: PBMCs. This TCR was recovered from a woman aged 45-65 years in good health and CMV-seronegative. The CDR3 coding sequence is TGTGCCAGCAGCAATAGGAAGGGTCGGGACTACGAGCAGTACTTC. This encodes CASSNRKGRDYEQYF. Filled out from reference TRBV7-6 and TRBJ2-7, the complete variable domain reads GAGVSQSPRYKVTKRGQDVALRCDPISGHVSLYWYRQALGQGPEFLTYFNYEAQQDKSGLPNDRFSAERPEGSISTLTIQRTEQRDSAMYRCASSNRKGRDYEQYFGPGTRLTVT.